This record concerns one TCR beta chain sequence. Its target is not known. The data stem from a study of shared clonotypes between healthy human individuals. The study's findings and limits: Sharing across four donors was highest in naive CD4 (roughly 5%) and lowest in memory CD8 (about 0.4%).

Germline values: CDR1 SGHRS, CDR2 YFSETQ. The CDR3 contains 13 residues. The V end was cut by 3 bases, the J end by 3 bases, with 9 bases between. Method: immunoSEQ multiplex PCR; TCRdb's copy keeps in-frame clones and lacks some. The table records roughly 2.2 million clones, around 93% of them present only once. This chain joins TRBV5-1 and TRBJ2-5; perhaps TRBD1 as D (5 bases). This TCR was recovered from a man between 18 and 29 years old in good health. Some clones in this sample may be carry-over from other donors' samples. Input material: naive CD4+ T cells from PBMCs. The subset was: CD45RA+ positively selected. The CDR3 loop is CASSYGAKETQYF. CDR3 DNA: TGCGCCAGCAGCTATGGGGCAAAAGAGACCCAGTACTTC.